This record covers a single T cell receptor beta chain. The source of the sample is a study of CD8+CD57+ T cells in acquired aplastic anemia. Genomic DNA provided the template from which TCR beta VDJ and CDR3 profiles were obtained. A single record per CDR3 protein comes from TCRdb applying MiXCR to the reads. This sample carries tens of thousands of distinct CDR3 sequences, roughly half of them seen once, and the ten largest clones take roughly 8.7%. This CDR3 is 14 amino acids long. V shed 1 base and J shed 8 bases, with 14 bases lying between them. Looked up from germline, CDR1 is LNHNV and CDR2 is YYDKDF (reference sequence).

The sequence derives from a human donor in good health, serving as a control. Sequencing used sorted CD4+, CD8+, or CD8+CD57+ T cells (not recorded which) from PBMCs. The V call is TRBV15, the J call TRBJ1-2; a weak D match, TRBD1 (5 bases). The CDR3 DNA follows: TGTGCCACCAGCAGAGGCGGGACCGAGGGCGGCTACACCTTC. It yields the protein CATSRGGTEGGYTF.